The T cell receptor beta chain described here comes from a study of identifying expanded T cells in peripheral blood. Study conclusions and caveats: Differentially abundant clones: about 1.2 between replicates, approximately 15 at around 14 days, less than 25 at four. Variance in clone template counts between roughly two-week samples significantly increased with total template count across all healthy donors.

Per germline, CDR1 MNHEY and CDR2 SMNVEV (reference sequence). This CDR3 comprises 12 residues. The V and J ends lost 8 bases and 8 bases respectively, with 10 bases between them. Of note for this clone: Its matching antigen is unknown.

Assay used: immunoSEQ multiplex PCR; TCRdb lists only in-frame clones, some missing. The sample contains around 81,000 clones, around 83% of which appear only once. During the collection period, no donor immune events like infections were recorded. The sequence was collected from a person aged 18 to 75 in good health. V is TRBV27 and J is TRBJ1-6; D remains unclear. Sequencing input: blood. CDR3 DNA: TGTGCCAGCGGACTTCGGGATTCACCCCTCCACTTT. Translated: CASGLRDSPLHF.